The rows below give T cell receptor beta chains drawn from one sample of a study of blood T cell repertoires in COVID-19. Produced via immunoSEQ multiplex PCR; TCRdb's table is partial and in-frame only. The sample consists of around 370,000 clones, 85% to 90% of them appearing once. Input material: peripheral blood. All receptors come from a woman between 50 and 59 years old with COVID-19, enrolled during active disease. Each CDR3 is given with its conserved first and last residue. The D gene is left open where the match is weak. Size tells how often a clone was seen (once, few, many) or the class of an expanded clone, and some rows leave it out.

DNA: TGTGCCAGTAGTGTGCCACAGGCTAGCAATCAGCCCCAGCATTTT
CDR3: CASSVPQASNQPQHF
size: -
V: TRBV19
D: -
J: TRBJ1-5

DNA: TGTGCCAGCAGTGAATTGTGGCCTCCATACTCCTACGAGCAGTACTTC
CDR3: CASSELWPPYSYEQYF
size: -
V: TRBV2
D: -
J: TRBJ2-7

DNA: TGCAGCGTTCGTGGCCGCCATCCTGGAAACACCATATATTTT
CDR3: CSVRGRHPGNTIYF
size: -
V: TRBV29-1
D: -
J: TRBJ1-3

DNA: TGTGCCAGCAGCATGCGGGAGTTAACGACGGAGGTCCATGAGCAGTTCTTC
CDR3: CASSMRELTTEVHEQFF
size: few
V: TRBV21-1
D: -
J: TRBJ2-1

DNA: TGTGCCAGCAGTTACACTAGCGGGAGTACCAACTACAATGAGCAGTTCTTC
CDR3: CASSYTSGSTNYNEQFF
size: -
V: TRBV6-2/TRBV6-3
D: TRBD2
J: TRBJ2-1

DNA: TGCAGCGTTGAAATCGGGTCTGGGGCCAACGTCCTGACTTTC
CDR3: CSVEIGSGANVLTF
size: -
V: TRBV29-1
D: -
J: TRBJ2-6

DNA: TGTGCCATTTCCTCGACAGGGGTCCTTAGGACTGAAGCTTTCTTT
CDR3: CAISSTGVLRTEAFF
size: -
V: TRBV10-3
D: TRBD1
J: TRBJ1-1

DNA: TGTGCCAGCAGCGGATCATGGGGCCGCCGGTACAATGAGCAGTTCTTC
CDR3: CASSGSWGRRYNEQFF
size: -
V: TRBV5-8
D: -
J: TRBJ2-1

DNA: TGTGCCAGCAGCTTAGACGGCGGGATTAGGGAGCAGTTCTTC
CDR3: CASSLDGGIREQFF
size: once
V: TRBV11-2
D: -
J: TRBJ2-1

DNA: TGTGCCAGTAGGAGGGGGGACAGGAGAACCTACGAGCAGTACTTC
CDR3: CASRRGDRRTYEQYF
size: -
V: TRBV19
D: TRBD1
J: TRBJ2-7

DNA: TGCGCCAGCAGCTTATCAGGGGGCGGTTCGGGCAATCAGCCCCAGCATTTT
CDR3: CASSLSGGGSGNQPQHF
size: -
V: TRBV5-1
D: TRBD1
J: TRBJ1-5

DNA: TGTGCCACCCGACAGGTGTACGAGCAGTACTTC
CDR3: CATRQVYEQYF
size: -
V: TRBV27
D: -
J: TRBJ2-7

DNA: TGTGCCAGCAGCTTAGTTTCCTACCCACAGGTCTTC
CDR3: CASSLVSYPQVF
size: -
V: TRBV11-2
D: -
J: TRBJ2-1

DNA: TGTGCCAGCAGCCTTCCGGGACTAGCGGGAGGGCCAGGATACAATGAGCAGTTCTTC
CDR3: CASSLPGLAGGPGYNEQFF
size: -
V: TRBV3-1/TRBV3-2
D: TRBD2
J: TRBJ2-1

DNA: TGTGCCAGCAGCTTGCGGAGGGGACGTACCTACGAGCAGTACTTC
CDR3: CASSLRRGRTYEQYF
size: once
V: TRBV5-8
D: -
J: TRBJ2-7

DNA: TGTGCCAGCAGTCCTCCCCGGGTCATAGGAGCTTTCTTT
CDR3: CASSPPRVIGAFF
size: -
V: TRBV6-6
D: -
J: TRBJ1-1

DNA: TGCAGCGTCGGCCTAACAGGTGAAAAACTGTTTTTT
CDR3: CSVGLTGEKLFF
size: -
V: TRBV29-1
D: -
J: TRBJ1-4

DNA: TGCGCCAGCAGCTTGGTGTCAGGGGGCCAAGAGACCCAGTACTTC
CDR3: CASSLVSGGQETQYF
size: -
V: TRBV5-1
D: TRBD1
J: TRBJ2-5

DNA: TGTGCCAGCAGTGCGCGGACAGGAAAGGGTGGCTACACCTTC
CDR3: CASSARTGKGGYTF
size: -
V: TRBV6-4
D: TRBD1
J: TRBJ1-2

DNA: TGTGCCAGCAGCTTAGCTTCCGACAGATACTACGAGCAGTACTTC
CDR3: CASSLASDRYYEQYF
size: many
V: TRBV7-6
D: -
J: TRBJ2-7

DNA: TGTGCCAGCAGCCCAGGACAGGGGAGGGTCAATGAGCAGTTCTTC
CDR3: CASSPGQGRVNEQFF
size: -
V: TRBV11-3
D: TRBD1
J: TRBJ2-1

DNA: TGTGCCAGCAGCTCAGGCTCTGGGGCCAACGTCCTGACTTTC
CDR3: CASSSGSGANVLTF
size: few
V: TRBV7-9
D: -
J: TRBJ2-6

DNA: TGTGCCAGTACCCCGGACAGCTATAATGAAAAACTGTTTTTT
CDR3: CASTPDSYNEKLFF
size: -
V: TRBV19
D: -
J: TRBJ1-4

DNA: TGTGCCAGCAGCTTATGGGCTAGCGGGATGAGCACAGATACGCAGTATTTT
CDR3: CASSLWASGMSTDTQYF
size: -
V: TRBV7-2
D: TRBD2
J: TRBJ2-3

DNA: TGTGCCAGCGTTAAGGGGTATGGCTACACCTTC
CDR3: CASVKGYGYTF
size: -
V: TRBV12-3/TRBV12-4
D: -
J: TRBJ1-2

DNA: TGTGCCAGCAGCGAAGGGGGGACAGCGAGCTCTGGAAACACCATATATTTT
CDR3: CASSEGGTASSGNTIYF
size: -
V: TRBV9
D: TRBD1
J: TRBJ1-3

DNA: TGTGCCAGCAGCTTAGGGGGCGACGGCTACGAGCAGTACTTC
CDR3: CASSLGGDGYEQYF
size: few
V: TRBV13
D: -
J: TRBJ2-7

DNA: TGTGCCAGCGTCCAGACCCCGGGATTTGGGTGGACTGAAGCTTTCTTT
CDR3: CASVQTPGFGWTEAFF
size: -
V: TRBV27
D: -
J: TRBJ1-1

DNA: TGTGCCACCAGTGATTCGACAGGGGGCGGCCTTGGTTACGAGCAGTACTTC
CDR3: CATSDSTGGGLGYEQYF
size: once
V: TRBV24-1
D: TRBD1
J: TRBJ2-7

DNA: TGTGCCAGCAGTGTCGGACAGTTTAGCACAGATACGCAGTATTTT
CDR3: CASSVGQFSTDTQYF
size: -
V: TRBV25-1
D: -
J: TRBJ2-3

DNA: TGCGCCAGCAGCCAAGATCCTTACGGGAGTAGGAACGAGCAGTACTTC
CDR3: CASSQDPYGSRNEQYF
size: -
V: TRBV4-1
D: -
J: TRBJ2-7

DNA: TGTGCCAGCAGCGCCCGGACAGCCTGGGAGCAGTACTTC
CDR3: CASSARTAWEQYF
size: -
V: TRBV7-2
D: -
J: TRBJ2-7

DNA: TGCGCCAGCAGCCCGGCCGGGGCGGGGGACGACGAGCAGTACTTC
CDR3: CASSPAGAGDDEQYF
size: few
V: TRBV4-1
D: TRBD2
J: TRBJ2-7

DNA: TGTGCCAGCAGCCCAGCCGGGAGAAACCACAATGAGCAGTTCTTC
CDR3: CASSPAGRNHNEQFF
size: -
V: TRBV11-2
D: -
J: TRBJ2-1

DNA: TGTGCCAGCGGACAACTAAACTCTAACTATGGCTACACCTTC
CDR3: CASGQLNSNYGYTF
size: -
V: TRBV9
D: -
J: TRBJ1-2

DNA: TGTGCCAGCAGCCAAGTAGCTGAGCAGTTCTTC
CDR3: CASSQVAEQFF
size: -
V: TRBV14
D: -
J: TRBJ2-1

DNA: TGTGCCAGCTGCTTCGGGACAGGCTCTGGAAACACCATATATTTT
CDR3: CASCFGTGSGNTIYF
size: -
V: TRBV5-8
D: TRBD1
J: TRBJ1-3

DNA: TGTGCCAGTTCGACTAGCGGGAGATGGGCCAATGAGCAGTTCTTC
CDR3: CASSTSGRWANEQFF
size: -
V: TRBV27
D: TRBD2
J: TRBJ2-1

DNA: TGCGCCAGCAGCCCGGGGGTACTAGCGGTAAGAAATGAGCAGTTCTTC
CDR3: CASSPGVLAVRNEQFF
size: once
V: TRBV5-1
D: TRBD2
J: TRBJ2-1

DNA: TGCGCCAGCAGCTGGACAGCTACCGACCTCAATTTCTATGGCTACACCTTC
CDR3: CASSWTATDLNFYGYTF
size: -
V: TRBV5-1
D: -
J: TRBJ1-2

DNA: TGTGCCAGCAGGGGGGGGTGGAACGTTAATGAAAAACTGTTTTTT
CDR3: CASRGGWNVNEKLFF
size: -
V: TRBV28
D: -
J: TRBJ1-4

DNA: TGTGCCAGCAGCCAAATCGACAGGGGGACCGGGGAGCTGTTTTTT
CDR3: CASSQIDRGTGELFF
size: -
V: TRBV4-2
D: TRBD1
J: TRBJ2-2

DNA: TGTGCCAGCAGCTCGGACATTTTAAGGACCTACGAGCAGTACTTC
CDR3: CASSSDILRTYEQYF
size: -
V: TRBV7-2
D: -
J: TRBJ2-7